This T cell receptor (beta chain) was obtained from a study of cytomegalovirus exposure and HLA in healthy donors. About the research overall: Of 398 genotyped donors, about 80% clustered with self-reported Caucasian donors.

In regard to this clone: The antigen is unknown.

The V gene's germline CDR1 is SGDLS and CDR2 YYNGEE. V lost 6 bases and J lost 1; bases outside the gene matches: 2. The CDR3 consists of 13 residues. General study results and limits: HLA allele associations emerged for roughly 16,000 TCR beta sequences in a later analysis, at 0.05 false discovery rate. Excluded: some indistinguishable V segments such as TRBV6-2 and TRBV6-3.

A multiplex PCR was run with 60 Vbeta primers and 13 Jbeta primers. Assay: immunoSEQ multiplex PCR; the TCRdb copy retains only in-frame clones and omits some. The sample's table shows over 45,000 clones. The chain combines TRBV9 with TRBJ2-3, with 7 bases that match TRBD1. The clonotype was recovered from a woman between 35 and 50 years old in good health and CMV-seronegative. What was sequenced was PBMCs. The CDR3 bases are TGTGCCAGCACCGGACAGGGCACAGATACGCAGTATTTT. Protein: CASTGQGTDTQYF.